What follows are 21 T cell receptor beta chains derived from one specimen sequenced in a study of PD-L1 blockade in urothelial cancer (dated by TCRdb to 2017 to 2019). The time point label, read with the paper, signifies: peripheral blood 6 weeks after treatment start. Library method: the immunoSEQ multiplex PCR assay. In TCRdb, the immuneACCESS table is reduced to in-frame sequences with V and J assigned. These tables do not hold every clone; where another copy was compared, an unresolved V gene accounts for under half, and the others remain unexplained. Within this sample are some 39,000 clones, with around 84% of them counted one time only. The ten largest clones capture 2% to 3% of the sample. The specimen was PBMCs, collected around atezolizumab (anti-PD-L1) treatment. The receptors were sampled from a man between 65 and 85 years old with urothelial cancer.

In DNA, the CDR3 is TGCGCCAGCAGCTCGGGACAGCCTAACTATGGCTACACCTTC. This translates into CASSSGQPNYGYTF. The V call is TRBV5-1, the J call TRBJ1-2; TRBD1 aligns across 7 bases. The length of the CDR3 is 14 residues. Unmatched junction bases numbered 2, after V lost 3 bases and J lost 0 bases. Germline values: CDR1 SGHRS, CDR2 YFSETQ.

The chain recombines TRBV6-6 with TRBJ2-7; D is uncertain. V dropped 4 bases and J dropped 4 bases, with 5 bases sitting between them. This CDR3 comprises 11 residues. Germline-derived CDR1 and CDR2 are MNHNY and SVGAGI (reference sequence). The CDR3 sequence is CASSSLYEQYF. Written as DNA, the CDR3 is TGTGCCAGCAGTTCATTGTACGAGCAGTACTTC.

The genes are TRBV14 and TRBJ2-5, with TRBD1 as a possible D gene (6 bases). V was shortened by 4 bases and J by 3 bases, with 18 bases between the two germline ends. Per the germline V gene, CDR1 is SGHDN and CDR2 is FVKESK. The CDR3 covers 16 residues. Here the CDR3 DNA reads TGTGCCAGCAGCCCCGACAGGTCGAACGTCGAAGAGACCCAGTACTTC. Protein product: CASSPDRSNVEETQYF.

The chain recombines TRBV6-1 with TRBJ2-1; 7 nucleotides match TRBD2. Germline V gene sequence: CDR1 MNHNS, CDR2 SASEGT. Trimming took 1 base from V and 3 from J; bases not matched to a gene: 3. CDR3 size: 15 residues. CDR3 sequence reads: CASSEGGGSYNEQFF. Here the CDR3 DNA reads TGTGCCAGCAGTGAAGGAGGCGGGAGCTACAATGAGCAGTTCTTC.

This clone was counted only a few times. The chain links TRBV7-9 to TRBJ2-1; tentatively, D is TRBD2 (7 bases). This CDR3 has 17 residues. Deletions cut 5 bases from V and 2 bases from J, with 19 bases between. Germline CDR1 SEHNR, CDR2 FQNEAQ (reference sequence). CDR3 DNA sequence: TGTGCCAGCAGCCCTCGGAGGGGGGGTTTTACCTACAATGAGCAGTTCTTC. Translated: CASSPRRGGFTYNEQFF.

The chain employs TRBV5-1 and TRBJ2-1; D is perhaps TRBD1 (5 bases). CDR1 SGHRS and CDR2 YFSETQ come from the germline V gene. Trimming took off 2 bases at V and 4 bases at J, with 13 bases between the two ends. The CDR3 has 15 residues. DNA for the CDR3: TGCGCCAGCAGCTTATTCCAGGGAACTTACAATGAGCAGTTCTTC. As protein: CASSLFQGTYNEQFF.

The chain links TRBV5-4 to TRBJ2-3; a weak D match, TRBD2 (7 bases). Trimming pared 0 bases from V and 4 bases from J, leaving 15 bases between. The CDR3 loop spans 16 amino acids. Germline V lookup: CDR1 SGHNT, CDR2 YYREEE (reference sequence). CDR3 coding DNA: TGTGCCAGCAGCTTGGGCAGGGGAGGGACCGCAGATACGCAGTATTTT. Amino acids: CASSLGRGGTADTQYF.

Only one count was recorded for this clone. This chain connects TRBV29-1 to TRBJ2-1; 7 bases match TRBD2. The CDR3 runs to 13 residues. Losses at the gene ends were 5 bases for V and 7 bases for J; bases not matched to a gene: 8. Germline loops: CDR1 SQVTM, CDR2 ANQGSEA. For the CDR3, the DNA is TGCAGCGTTACCCTTGGGGGGGGGAATGAGCAGTTCTTC. Amino acids: CSVTLGGGNEQFF.

The chain carries TRBV6-5 and TRBJ2-7; 10 nucleotides match TRBD2. Germline V gene lookup returns CDR1 MNHEY and CDR2 SVGAGI. This CDR3 has 14 residues. V was pared by 6 bases and J by 7 bases, with 9 bases of the junction left unmatched. CDR3 protein: CASRRTSGLWEQYF. DNA for the CDR3: TGTGCCAGCAGAAGGACTAGCGGCCTCTGGGAGCAGTACTTC.

This clone was detected once. CDR3 residues: CASSPGFQETQYF. The CDR3 coding sequence is TGTGCCAGCTCACCAGGCTTCCAAGAGACCCAGTACTTC. The genes are TRBV18 and TRBJ2-5; no definite D call. With 2 bases removed from V and 1 base from J, the gap between germline ends came to 5 bases. Germline lookup yields CDR1 KGHSH and CDR2 LQKENI. The CDR3 loop spans 13 amino acids.

V is TRBV7-2 and J is TRBJ2-7; TRBD2 agrees at 7 bases. The CDR3 is made up of 15 amino acids. Trimming at V came to 5 bases and at J to 0 bases, leaving 7 bases not matched to a gene. Germline lookup yields CDR1 SGHTA and CDR2 FQGNSA. The CDR3 nucleotides are TGTGCCAGCAGCCTAACTAGCGACAGCTCCTACGAGCAGTACTTC. Translated, it gives CASSLTSDSSYEQYF.

The chain uses TRBV6-1 and TRBJ1-2; the match to TRBD1 covers 8 bases. Per the germline V gene, CDR1 is MNHNS and CDR2 is SASEGT. The CDR3 length is 14 residues. The ends lost 5 bases at V and 8 bases at J; junction bases unmatched: 10. In nucleotides, the CDR3 is TGTGCCAGCAGTCCTAGGGGGCAGGGGGCAGGCTACACCTTC. Residues: CASSPRGQGAGYTF.

The chain employs TRBV6-6 and TRBJ2-1, with unresolved D. The germline CDR1 and CDR2 sequences are MNHNY and SVGAGI (reference sequence). Between the trimmed V and J ends, which lost 0 bases and 10 bases, there was a span of 4 bases. This CDR3 is built from 11 residues. The CDR3 region is CASSYSREQFF. The CDR3 nucleotides are TGTGCCAGCAGTTACTCGAGGGAGCAGTTCTTC.

The gene calls are TRBV27 and TRBJ2-3, with TRBD1 matching 9 bases. The CDR3 contains 15 residues. CDR1 and CDR2 from the germline V gene are MNHEY and SMNVEV (reference sequence). V was pared by 4 bases and J by 4 bases, with 6 bases of the junction left unmatched. The CDR3: CASSSDRGWADTQYF. The CDR3, as DNA: TGTGCCAGCAGTTCGGACAGGGGATGGGCAGATACGCAGTATTTT.

The V call is TRBV11-3, the J call TRBJ2-3; D is possibly TRBD2 (5 bases). Germline CDR1 is SGHNT and CDR2 is YENEEA. With 3 bases removed from V and 2 bases from J, the gap between germline ends came to 9 bases. The CDR3 runs 14 residues. In DNA, the CDR3 is TGTGCCAGCAGCTTCGGGAATATCACAGATACGCAGTATTTT. Residues: CASSFGNITDTQYF.

V and J are TRBV5-1 and TRBJ2-5; 9 positions agree with TRBD2. The V and J ends lost 6 bases and 5 bases, in that order; junction bases with no gene match: 8. CDR1 is SGHRS and CDR2 is YFSETQ in the germline V gene. The CDR3 is 14 residues long. Here the CDR3 reads CASKGDSGSETQYF. The CDR3 DNA sequence: TGCGCCAGCAAGGGGGATAGCGGGAGTGAGACCCAGTACTTC.

V usage is TRBV6-6 and J usage is TRBJ1-2, with D perhaps TRBD1 (5 bases). Germline CDR1 is MNHNY and CDR2 is SVGAGI (reference sequence). V shed 2 bases and J shed 4 bases, with 17 bases lying between them. The length of the CDR3 is 16 residues. The CDR3 reads CASSYVAGRDFYGYTF. The CDR3 DNA reads as TGTGCCAGCAGTTACGTTGCAGGGCGGGATTTCTATGGCTACACCTTC.

This clone came up a few times. This chain connects TRBV10-1 to TRBJ2-7, with 8 bases matching TRBD1. With 3 bases clipped from V and 5 bases from J, the junction kept 6 bases outside the gene matches. The CDR3 is 14 residues long. The germline CDR1 and CDR2 sequences are WNHNN and SYGVQD (reference sequence). The CDR3 DNA is TGCGCCAGCAGTGACCCGACAGGGGTGGACGAGCAGTACTTC. It specifies CASSDPTGVDEQYF.

This clone was seen more than once but under ten times. V gene TRBV11-1 combines with J gene TRBJ2-1, with 9 bases lining up with TRBD2. Germline V lookup: CDR1 SGHAT, CDR2 FQDESV (reference sequence). V dropped 5 bases and J dropped 6; count of bases not matched to a gene: 8. This CDR3 has 15 residues. This chain's CDR3 is CASSLLAGPLNEQFF. In DNA, the CDR3 is TGTGCCAGCAGCCTACTAGCGGGCCCTCTCAATGAGCAGTTCTTC. The full variable domain, with the rest looked up from reference TRBV11-1 and TRBJ2-1, is EAEVAQSPRYKITEKSQAVAFWCDPISGHATLYWYRQILGQGPELLVQFQDESVVDDSQLPKDRFSAERLKGVDSTLKIQPAELGDSAMYLCASSLLAGPLNEQFFGPGTRLTVL.

This clone has just a few counts. This chain uses TRBV5-4 with TRBJ2-3; no clear D. V lost 0 bases and J lost 4, with 9 bases in between. The CDR3 has 14 amino acids. Germline loops: CDR1 SGHNT, CDR2 YYREEE (reference sequence). DNA of the CDR3: TGTGCCAGCAGCTTGGGTCGGTTCGCAGATACGCAGTATTTT. Its protein product is CASSLGRFADTQYF.

The chain recombines TRBV19 with TRBJ1-2, with TRBD1 as a possible D gene (6 bases). V lost 6 bases to trimming and J lost 4 bases, with 12 bases between them. The length of the CDR3 is 13 residues. Germline values: CDR1 LNHDA, CDR2 SQIVND (reference sequence). CDR3 nucleotides: TGTGCCAGTAGAGGGGGATTGCTCTATGGCTACACCTTC. Protein sequence: CASRGGLLYGYTF.